The source of this T cell receptor (beta chain) is a study of T cells in narcolepsy. Background on the study: Healthy controls were enrolled alongside patients with narcolepsy type 1 or type 2. Study results and caveats: Autoreactive clone sequences were missing from some blood memory CD4+ repertoires. Blood of same and different patients, but not healthy controls, reportedly held recurring autoreactive clonotypes. Autoreactive HCRT-specific and TRIB2-specific clonotypes were marked in same-patient CSF-versus-blood CD4+ comparisons.

Data came from immunoSEQ multiplex PCR; TCRdb stores just in-frame clones and leaves some out. The sample contains about 34,000 clones, around four fifths of which appear only once. The CDR3 runs to 15 residues. Between the trimmed V and J ends, which lost 2 bases and 8 bases, there was a span of 19 bases. This clone occurred once. Its target is unknown. The chain carries TRBV5-3 and TRBJ1-1, with D tentatively TRBD1 (5 bases). TRBV5-3 is given ORF status, its function remaining uncertain. The material sequenced was CD45RA- memory CD4+ T cells from PBMCs. The receptor was isolated from a human donor with narcolepsy. CDR3 amino acids: CARSFLLGQGVEAFF. The CDR3 region has the DNA TGTGCCAGAAGCTTCTTGTTAGGGCAGGGTGTCGAAGCTTTCTTT.